This T cell receptor beta chain was recovered during a study of regulatory T cells in long-lasting Graves disease. For the study at large: Graves' cases, newly diagnosed, had used antithyroid drugs under 3 months.

According to the study, TCR beta libraries were built with iRepertoire HTBI primers and CDR3-region Arm-PCR. TCRdb passed the multiplex PCR reads through MiXCR, listing each CDR3 protein once. The data hold hundreds of thousands of distinct CDR3 sequences, with 16% observed a single time. Worth noting for this clonotype: Its specificity is not known.

Whole-study results and caveats: Patients with persistent disease shared some 2,500 public clonotypes, outpacing the roughly 1,000 shared by new patients.

The CDR3 is made up of 12 amino acids. CDR1 SEHNR and CDR2 FQNEAQ come from the germline V gene (reference sequence). V was shortened by 6 bases and J by 12 bases, with 15 bases between the two germline ends. As for time point: newly diagnosed GD, antithyroid drugs for less than 3 months. The TCR library used RNA extracted from PBMCs. Into tubes containing EDTA, approximately 8.5 milliliters of peripheral blood were drawn. The same sample was also used in a study of T cells in Graves' hyperthyroidism and ophthalmopathy.

The genes are TRBV7-9 and TRBJ2-1; perhaps D is TRBD1 or TRBD2 (5 bases each). The TCR sequence derives from a man aged 35 to 55 with Graves disease. Sequences were derived from peripheral blood mononuclear cells (PBMCs), sampled at new diagnosis, from a patient treated with antithyroid drugs. The CDR3 spells CASSQRGDGQFF. In DNA form, the CDR3 reads TGTGCCAGCAGTCAAAGGGGAGACGGGCAGTTCTTC.